This T cell receptor beta chain derives from a study of cytomegalovirus exposure and HLA in healthy donors. On this clone itself: The same CDR3 can be traced to other DNA sequences in this sample.

V lost 0 bases and J lost 2, with 13 bases in between. The germline V gene has CDR1 PRHDT and CDR2 FYEKMQ (reference sequence). CDR3 length: 16 residues. Produced via immunoSEQ multiplex PCR; TCRdb's table is partial and in-frame only. This repertoire shows 110,000 to 150,000 clones, 94% found once; its top ten account for 1.8%. The sample taken for sequencing was PBMCs. The TCR sequence derives from a man younger than 35 in good health and CMV-seropositive. This sequence joins TRBV13 and TRBJ1-1; no clear D gene. The CDR3 coding sequence is TGTGCCAGCAGCTTAGGCCCGGTTGCCCTTAACACTGAAGCTTTCTTT. It specifies CASSLGPVALNTEAFF.